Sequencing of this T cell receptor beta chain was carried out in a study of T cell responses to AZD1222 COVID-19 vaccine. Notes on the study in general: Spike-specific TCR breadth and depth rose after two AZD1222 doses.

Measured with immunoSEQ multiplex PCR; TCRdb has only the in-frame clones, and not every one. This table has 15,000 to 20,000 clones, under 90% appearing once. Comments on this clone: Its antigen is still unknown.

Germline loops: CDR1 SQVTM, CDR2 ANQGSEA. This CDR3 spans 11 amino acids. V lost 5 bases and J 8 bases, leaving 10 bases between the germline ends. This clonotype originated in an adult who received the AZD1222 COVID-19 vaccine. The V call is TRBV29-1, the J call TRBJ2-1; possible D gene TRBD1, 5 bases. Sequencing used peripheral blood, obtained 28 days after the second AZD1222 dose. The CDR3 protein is CSVQGEHEQFF. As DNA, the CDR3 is TGCAGCGTTCAAGGGGAACATGAGCAGTTCTTC.